The 25 T cell receptor beta chains in this list originate from one sample, sequenced in a study of T-cell reconstitution after alpha-beta-depleted transplantation in children. Library preparation (for TCRbeta) was performed with unique molecular identifiers. TCRdb ran MiXCR on the PCR reads and lists one entry per CDR3 protein. The sample records around 340,000 distinct CDR3 sequences, 13% being singletons. Material: PBMCs, obtained from the stem cell graft. Every receptor here comes from a human donor who donated a stem cell graft to a child with Fanconi anemia.

This clonotype was seen only a few times. This chain connects TRBV5-5 to TRBJ1-2, with D perhaps TRBD1 (6 bases). CDR1 and CDR2 (germline): SGHKS, YYEKEE (reference sequence). The CDR3 totals 15 residues. V lost 0 bases and J lost 4, with 13 bases in between. In DNA, the CDR3 is TGTGCCAGCAGCTTGGGGCGCGGGGGCGGCTATGGCTACACCTTC. Translated, it gives CASSLGRGGGYGYTF.

The genes are TRBV4-3 and TRBJ2-2; no clear D. Trimming took 0 bases from V and 8 from J, leaving 22 bases between them. Germline V gene sequence: CDR1 LGHNA, CDR2 YSLEER. CDR3 length equals 18 residues. Here the CDR3 reads CASSQEIGPAIGGGELFF. CDR3 nucleotide sequence: TGCGCCAGCAGCCAAGAGATAGGCCCAGCGATCGGTGGGGGGGAGCTGTTTTTT.

This chain uses TRBV12-3 or TRBV12-4 with TRBJ1-6, with 7 bases matching TRBD1. CDR3 length equals 15 residues. V was clipped by 2 bases and J by 7 bases; unmatched bases: 5. DNA of the CDR3: TGTGCCAGCAGTTTACCACAGGGGTTCAATTCACCCCTCCACTTT. Its protein product is CASSLPQGFNSPLHF.

The CDR3 DNA sequence: TGTGCCAGCTCAGGGGGCCTTCACACCTTC. Translation gives CASSGGLHTF. The J gene is TRBJ1-2, the V gene TRBV18; D may be TRBD1 (6 bases). The germline gives CDR1 KGHSH, CDR2 LQKENI. With 5 bases removed from V and 12 bases from J, the gap between germline ends came to 10 bases. The CDR3 extends over 10 amino acids.

The chain combines TRBV20-1 with TRBJ2-3, with D perhaps TRBD1 or TRBD2 (6 bases each). The ends were cut back, 5 bases at V and 2 bases at J, with 14 bases in the middle. The CDR3 is 14 residues long. CDR1 and CDR2 (germline): DFQATT, SNEGSKA (reference sequence). In DNA form, the CDR3 reads TGCAGTGCTCGAGGAGGGGGGTTCACAGATACGCAGTATTTT. This gives the protein CSARGGGFTDTQYF.

The sample holds a few counts of this clonotype. The chain links TRBV29-1 to TRBJ2-1, with D maybe TRBD2 (5 bases). The CDR3 totals 15 residues. Per germline, CDR1 SQVTM and CDR2 ANQGSEA. V gave up 2 bases and J gave up 0 bases, with 11 bases separating them. In DNA form, the CDR3 reads TGCAGCGTTGAACTGGTCGGGGACTCCTACAATGAGCAGTTCTTC. It encodes CSVELVGDSYNEQFF.

This clonotype was seen repeatedly, ten times or more. This rearrangement joins TRBV6-1 to TRBJ1-2; D might be TRBD1 (5 bases). The germline V gene encodes CDR1 MNHNS and CDR2 SASEGT. CDR3 size: 14 residues. V shed 6 bases and J shed 2 bases, with 13 bases lying between them. The CDR3 reads CASSPGNFNYGYTF. The CDR3 bases are TGTGCCAGCAGCCCAGGGAATTTCAACTATGGCTACACCTTC.

In this sample, this clonotype turned up a few times. The rearrangement joins TRBV11-1 to TRBJ2-2; 7 bases agree with TRBD1. The CDR3 consists of 15 residues. Trimming removed 2 bases from V and 2 bases from J; junction bases left unmatched: 2. Germline assignment: CDR1 SGHAT and CDR2 FQDESV (reference sequence). DNA of the CDR3: TGTGCCAGCAGCTTAAAAGGGGGCAACACCGGGGAGCTGTTTTTT. Encoded protein: CASSLKGGNTGELFF. The whole variable domain, filled in from reference TRBV11-1 and TRBJ2-2, reads EAEVAQSPRYKITEKSQAVAFWCDPISGHATLYWYRQILGQGPELLVQFQDESVVDDSQLPKDRFSAERLKGVDSTLKIQPAELGDSAMYLCASSLKGGNTGELFFGEGSRLTVL.

The chain couples TRBV6-1 to TRBJ1-4, with D hard to call. This CDR3 is 15 amino acids long. V gave up 5 bases and J gave up 3 bases, with 13 bases separating them. The germline V gene has CDR1 MNHNS and CDR2 SASEGT. Here the CDR3 DNA reads TGTGCCAGCAGTCTCCGAAGGGCACCTAATGAAAAACTGTTTTTT. Protein sequence: CASSLRRAPNEKLFF.

This clonotype was recorded a few times. Here the CDR3 reads CSARDPGQGAYGYTF. CDR3 DNA: TGCAGTGCTAGAGATCCCGGACAGGGAGCCTATGGCTACACCTTC. This rearrangement joins TRBV20-1 to TRBJ1-2, with TRBD1 matching 8 bases. CDR3 size: 15 residues. Germline trimming cut 0 bases from V and 4 bases from J; bases unmatched to any gene: 7. The germline V gene has CDR1 DFQATT and CDR2 SNEGSKA (reference sequence).

This clonotype was counted ten times or more. One base away lies a much larger clone, so this may be a sequencing read error. V is TRBV27 and J is TRBJ2-2, with a weak D call TRBD2 (5 bases). Germline CDR1 and CDR2: MNHEY and SMNVEV (reference sequence). This CDR3 contains 11 residues. The CDR3 DNA is TGTGCCAGCGGGCCGCCCGGGAAGCTGTTTTTT. Its protein is CASGPPGKLFF.

This clonotype was counted only a few times. J is TRBJ2-3 and V is TRBV7-2; no reliable D call. The germline V gene has CDR1 SGHTA and CDR2 FQGNSA. V shed 1 base and J shed 6 bases, with 11 bases lying between them. The CDR3 runs 14 residues. The CDR3 bases are TGTGCCAGCAGCTTAGGCGCGCATTCCGATACGCAGTATTTT. It is translated as CASSLGAHSDTQYF. Supplemented by reference TRBV7-2 and TRBJ2-3, the full variable domain reads GAGVSQSPSNKVTEKGKDVELRCDPISGHTALYWYRQSLGQGLEFLIYFQGNSAPDKSGLPSDRFSAERTGGSVSTLTIQRTQQEDSAVYLCASSLGAHSDTQYFGPGTRLTVL.

This clonotype was counted between two and nine times. The V gene is TRBV2, the J gene TRBJ2-1, with TRBD1 matching 10 bases. The CDR3 consists of 14 residues. Germline V gene data show CDR1 as SNHLY and CDR2 as FYNNEI. Unmatched junction bases numbered 6, after V lost 6 bases and J lost 7 bases. CDR3 in amino acids: CASSEDRGSNEQFF. CDR3 coding DNA: TGTGCCAGCAGCGAGGACAGGGGGAGTAATGAGCAGTTCTTC.

CDR3 loop: CASSPAGDTYNEQFF. CDR3 sequence (DNA): TGCGCCAGCAGCCCTGCGGGGGACACCTACAATGAGCAGTTCTTC. The rearrangement links TRBV5-1 to TRBJ2-1, with TRBD2 as a possible D gene (7 bases). The CDR3 extends over 15 amino acids. The germline V and J ends were trimmed by 4 bases and 2 bases, with 13 bases remaining between them. CDR1 and CDR2 from the germline V gene are SGHRS and YFSETQ. Full variable domain (remainder filled in from reference TRBV5-1 and TRBJ2-1): KAGVTQTPRYLIKTRGQQVTLSCSPISGHRSVSWYQQTPGQGLQFLFEYFSETQRNKGNFPGRFSGRQFSNSRSEMNVSTLELGDSALYLCASSPAGDTYNEQFFGPGTRLTVL.

This sequence joins TRBV12-3 or TRBV12-4 and TRBJ2-1; 14 bases are shared with TRBD2. CDR3 size: 23 residues. Trimming removed 3 bases from V and 4 bases from J; junction bases left unmatched: 23. CDR3 nucleotide sequence: TGTGCCAGCAGTTTCCGGCCTGGACTAGCGGGGGGCCTTAGGGAGGGGGCTTACAATGAGCAGTTCTTC. The encoded protein is CASSFRPGLAGGLREGAYNEQFF.

The gene calls are TRBV7-2 and TRBJ2-3, with 8 bases lining up with TRBD2. CDR3 length: 16 amino acids. V gave up 5 bases and J gave up 4 bases; unmatched junction bases: 11. The germline CDR1 and CDR2 sequences are SGHTA and FQGNSA. CDR3 coding DNA: TGTGCCAGCAGCCCTCGCCGGAGCGGGGGACCAGATACGCAGTATTTT. Residues: CASSPRRSGGPDTQYF.

This clonotype showed up many times. The chain uses TRBV7-8 and TRBJ2-2; D may be TRBD2 (5 bases). CDR3 length: 15 amino acids. Between the trimmed V and J ends, which lost 5 bases and 2 bases, there was a span of 12 bases. Germline assignment: CDR1 SGHVS and CDR2 FQNEAQ. Here the CDR3 reads CASSPTRVNTGELFF. In DNA form, the CDR3 reads TGTGCCAGCAGCCCTACTAGGGTCAACACCGGGGAGCTGTTTTTT.

This rearrangement joins TRBV9 to TRBJ2-3; tentatively, D is TRBD1 (5 bases). Between the trimmed V and J ends, which lost 2 bases and 0 bases, there was a span of 13 bases. This CDR3 has 16 amino acids. Germline V lookup: CDR1 SGDLS, CDR2 YYNGEE. The CDR3 DNA follows: TGTGCCAGCAGCGTGCATCAGGGCTACAGCACAGATACGCAGTATTTT. Translation: CASSVHQGYSTDTQYF. Looking up the rest from reference TRBV9 and TRBJ2-3 gives the full variable domain: DSGVTQTPKHLITATGQRVTLRCSPRSGDLSVYWYQQSLDQGLQFLIQYYNGEERAKGNILERFSAQQFPDLHSELNLSSLELGDSALYFCASSVHQGYSTDTQYFGPGTRLTVL.

This clonotype was picked up one time. This may stem from a read error, because a much larger clone lies one nucleotide away. The genes are TRBV12-3 or TRBV12-4 and TRBJ2-3; D uncertain. The CDR3 sequence is 14 residues long. CDR3 in DNA: TGTGCCACCAGTTTAGATCTGGGGTCAGATACGCAGTATTTT. Its protein is CATSLDLGSDTQYF.

This chain connects TRBV11-3 to TRBJ2-2; 8 nucleotides match TRBD1. This CDR3 spans 16 amino acids. Germline V gene data show CDR1 as SGHNT and CDR2 as YENEEA. J lost 0 bases, V lost 6 bases, and 6 bases had no gene match. DNA of the CDR3: TGTGCCAGCAGTCCCGACAGGGGTACGAACACCGGGGAGCTGTTTTTT. It is translated as CASSPDRGTNTGELFF.

The chain has TRBV5-1 and TRBJ2-5; D possibly corresponds to TRBD1 (5 bases). The CDR3 has 14 amino acids. CDR1 and CDR2 from the germline V gene are SGHRS and YFSETQ. Trimming cost V 4 bases and J 2 bases, with 12 bases left between them. As DNA, the CDR3 is TGCGCCAGCAGCAGGGGAAATACACAAGAGACCCAGTACTTC. Amino acids: CASSRGNTQETQYF.

This clonotype was observed at least ten times. The rearrangement links TRBV5-1 to TRBJ2-3, with a possible D match to TRBD1 (6 bases). This CDR3 is built from 13 residues. CDR1 is SGHRS and CDR2 is YFSETQ in the germline V gene. V was cut by 7 bases and J by 5 bases, with 14 bases left in between. The CDR3 DNA is TGCGCCAGCGGGGGCCAGGTTCAAGATACGCAGTATTTT. Translation: CASGGQVQDTQYF.

This sequence joins TRBV7-9 and TRBJ2-7; no reliable D call. V was pared by 3 bases and J by 9 bases, with 12 bases between. CDR1 is SEHNR, CDR2 FQNEAQ, per germline (reference sequence). CDR3 length equals 12 residues. The CDR3 DNA follows: TGTGCCAGCAGCTTGGATTTTAATACGCAGTACTTC. Its protein is CASSLDFNTQYF.

The chain joins TRBV29-1 to TRBJ2-3; 8 bases are a match to TRBD1. This CDR3 spans 13 amino acids. Trimming removed 5 bases from V and 3 bases from J; junction bases left unmatched: 4. Looked up from germline, CDR1 is SQVTM and CDR2 is ANQGSEA. CDR3 region: CSVSGQGTDTQYF. CDR3 DNA sequence: TGCAGCGTTAGCGGACAGGGAACAGATACGCAGTATTTT.

This clonotype appeared a few times. This CDR3 is CSAPRLGLNTEAFF. The CDR3 region has the DNA TGCAGTGCTCCACGTCTGGGGTTGAACACTGAAGCTTTCTTT. The chain employs TRBV20-1 and TRBJ1-1, with D hard to call. V dropped 5 bases and J dropped 0 bases, with 13 bases sitting between them. The CDR3 has 14 amino acids. Germline lookup yields CDR1 DFQATT and CDR2 SNEGSKA (reference sequence).